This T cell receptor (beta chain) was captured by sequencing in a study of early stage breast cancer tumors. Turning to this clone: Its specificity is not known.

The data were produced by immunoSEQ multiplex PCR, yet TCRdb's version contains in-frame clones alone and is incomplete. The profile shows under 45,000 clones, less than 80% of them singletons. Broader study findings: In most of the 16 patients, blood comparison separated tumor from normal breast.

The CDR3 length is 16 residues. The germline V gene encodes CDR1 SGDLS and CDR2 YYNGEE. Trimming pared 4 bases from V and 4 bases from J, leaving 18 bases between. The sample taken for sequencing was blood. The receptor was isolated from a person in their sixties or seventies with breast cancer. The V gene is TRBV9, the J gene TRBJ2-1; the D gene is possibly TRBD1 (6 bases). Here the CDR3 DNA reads TGTGCCAGCAGCACTCGGACAGCTGCTTTATACAATGAGCAGTTCTTC. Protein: CASSTRTAALYNEQFF.